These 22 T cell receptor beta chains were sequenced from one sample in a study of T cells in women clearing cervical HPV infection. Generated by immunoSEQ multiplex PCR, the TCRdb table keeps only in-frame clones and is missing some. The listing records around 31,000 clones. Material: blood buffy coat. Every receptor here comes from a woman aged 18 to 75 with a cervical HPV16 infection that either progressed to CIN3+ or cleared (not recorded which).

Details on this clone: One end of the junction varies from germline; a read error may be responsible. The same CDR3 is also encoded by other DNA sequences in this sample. The DNA read from the CDR3 is TGCGCCAGCAGTGGTAGGAGGGCTGGCTCTGGAAACACA. Protein: CASSGRRAGSGNT. The full CDR3 protein is CASSGRRAGSGNTIYF. The chain joins TRBV10-2 to TRBJ1-3; no clear D gene. The sequenced fragment ends 3 residues before the CDR3 boundary, so the rest is inferred from the germline J gene. The CDR3 is made up of 16 amino acids. The germline gives CDR1 WSHSY, CDR2 SAAADI.

The CDR3 bases that were read are TGTGCCAGCAGCTTGCCCAGGGGTGACGAG. Translated, it gives CASSLPRGDE. The entire CDR3 protein is CASSLPRGDEQYF. V is TRBV5-4 and J is TRBJ2-7; D may be TRBD1 (6 bases). The DNA ends 3 residues before the CDR3 does, and the rest of the CDR3 is filled in from the germline J gene. This CDR3 contains 13 residues. Trimming removed 1 base from V and 5 bases from J, with 10 bases in between. Germline V gives CDR1 SGHNT, CDR2 YYREEE (reference sequence).

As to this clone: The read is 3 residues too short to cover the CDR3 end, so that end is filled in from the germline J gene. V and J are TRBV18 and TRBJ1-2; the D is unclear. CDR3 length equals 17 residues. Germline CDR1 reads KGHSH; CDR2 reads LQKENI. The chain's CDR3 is CASSPVSGRPESYDYTF. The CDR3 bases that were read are TGTGCCAGCTCACCGGTAAGCGGCCGGCCCGAGTCCTACGAC.

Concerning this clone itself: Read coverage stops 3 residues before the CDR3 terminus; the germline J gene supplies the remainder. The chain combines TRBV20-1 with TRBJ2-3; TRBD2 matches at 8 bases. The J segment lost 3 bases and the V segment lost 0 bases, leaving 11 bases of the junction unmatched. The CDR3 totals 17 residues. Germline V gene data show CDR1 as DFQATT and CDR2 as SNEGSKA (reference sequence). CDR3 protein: CSARDRGRGGLTDTQYF. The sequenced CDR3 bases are TGCAGTGCTAGAGATAGGGGACGGGGGGGCCTTACAGATACG.

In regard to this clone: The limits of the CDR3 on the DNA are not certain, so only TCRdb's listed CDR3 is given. CDR3 sequence: CASSSSEPQHF. The rearrangement links TRBV6-2 or TRBV6-3 to TRBJ1-5. 11 amino acids form the CDR3, both terminal residues included. CDR1 MNHEY and CDR2 SVGEGT come from the germline V gene.

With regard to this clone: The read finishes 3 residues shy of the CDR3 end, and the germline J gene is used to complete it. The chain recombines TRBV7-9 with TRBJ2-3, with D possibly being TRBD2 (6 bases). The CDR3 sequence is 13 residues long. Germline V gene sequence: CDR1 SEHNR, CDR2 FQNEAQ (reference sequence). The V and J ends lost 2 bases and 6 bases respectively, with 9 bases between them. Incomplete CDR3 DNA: TGTGCCAGCAGCTTAAGGGACTGGGATACG. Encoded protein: CASSLRDWDT. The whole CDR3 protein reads CASSLRDWDTQYF.

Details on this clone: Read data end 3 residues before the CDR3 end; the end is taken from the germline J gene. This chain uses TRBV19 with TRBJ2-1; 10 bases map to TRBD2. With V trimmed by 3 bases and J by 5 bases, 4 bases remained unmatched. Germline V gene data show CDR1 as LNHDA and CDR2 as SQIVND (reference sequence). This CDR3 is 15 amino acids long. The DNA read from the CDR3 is TGTGCCAGTAGTATGTGGACTAGCGGCAACAATGAG. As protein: CASSMWTSGNNE. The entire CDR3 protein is CASSMWTSGNNEQFF.

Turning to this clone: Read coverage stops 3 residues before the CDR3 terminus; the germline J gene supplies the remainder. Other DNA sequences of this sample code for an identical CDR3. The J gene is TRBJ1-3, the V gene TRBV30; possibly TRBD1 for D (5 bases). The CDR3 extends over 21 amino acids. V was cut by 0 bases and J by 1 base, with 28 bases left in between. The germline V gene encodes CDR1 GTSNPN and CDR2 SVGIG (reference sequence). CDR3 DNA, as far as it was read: TGTGCCTGGAGTGTACCATACGGTGTAGGGGAGGGGAGGCCGTCTGGAAACACC. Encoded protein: CAWSVPYGVGEGRPSGNT. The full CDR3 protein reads CAWSVPYGVGEGRPSGNTIYF.

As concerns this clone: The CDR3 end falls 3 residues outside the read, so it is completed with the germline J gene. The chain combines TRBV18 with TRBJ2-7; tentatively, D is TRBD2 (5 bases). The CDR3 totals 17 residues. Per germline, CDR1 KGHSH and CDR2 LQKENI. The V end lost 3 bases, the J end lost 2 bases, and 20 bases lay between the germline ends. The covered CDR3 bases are TGTGCCAGCTCACCGGTAAGCGGCCGGCCCGGGACCTACGAG. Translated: CASSPVSGRPGTYE. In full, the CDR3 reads CASSPVSGRPGTYEQYF. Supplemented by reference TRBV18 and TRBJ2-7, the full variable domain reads NAGVMQNPRHLVRRRGQEARLRCSPMKGHSHVYWYRQLPEEGLKFMVYLQKENIIDESGMPKERFSAEFPKEGPSILRIQQVVRGDSAAYFCASSPVSGRPGTYEQYFGPGTRLTVT.

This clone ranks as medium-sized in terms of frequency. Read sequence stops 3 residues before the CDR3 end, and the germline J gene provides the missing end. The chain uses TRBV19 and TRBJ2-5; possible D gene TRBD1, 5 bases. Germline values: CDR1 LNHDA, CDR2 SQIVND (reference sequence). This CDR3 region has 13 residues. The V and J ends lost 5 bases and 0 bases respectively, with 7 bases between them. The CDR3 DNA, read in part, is TGTGCCAGTAGTCGACAGTACCAAGAGACC. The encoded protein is CASSRQYQET. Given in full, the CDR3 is CASSRQYQETQYF. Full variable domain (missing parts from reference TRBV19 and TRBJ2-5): DGGITQSPKYLFRKEGQNVTLSCEQNLNHDAMYWYRQDPGQGLRLIYYSQIVNDFQKGDIAEGYSVSREKKESFPLTVTSAQKNPTAFYLCASSRQYQETQYFGPGTRLLVL.

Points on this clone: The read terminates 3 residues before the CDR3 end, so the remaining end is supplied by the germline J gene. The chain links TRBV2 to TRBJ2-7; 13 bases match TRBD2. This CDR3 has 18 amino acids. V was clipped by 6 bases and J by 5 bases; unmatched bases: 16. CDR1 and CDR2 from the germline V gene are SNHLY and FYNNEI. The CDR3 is CASRETVRGLAGVNEQYF. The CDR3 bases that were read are TGTGCCAGCAGAGAGACAGTGAGAGGACTAGCGGGAGTCAACGAG.

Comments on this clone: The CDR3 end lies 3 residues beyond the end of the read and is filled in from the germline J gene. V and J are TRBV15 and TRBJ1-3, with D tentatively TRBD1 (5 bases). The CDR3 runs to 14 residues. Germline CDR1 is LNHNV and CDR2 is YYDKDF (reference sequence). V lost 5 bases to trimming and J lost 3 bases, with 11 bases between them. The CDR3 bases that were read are TGTGCCACCAGCCCCTGGGGGGTTGGAAACACC. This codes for CATSPWGVGNT. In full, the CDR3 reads CATSPWGVGNTIYF.

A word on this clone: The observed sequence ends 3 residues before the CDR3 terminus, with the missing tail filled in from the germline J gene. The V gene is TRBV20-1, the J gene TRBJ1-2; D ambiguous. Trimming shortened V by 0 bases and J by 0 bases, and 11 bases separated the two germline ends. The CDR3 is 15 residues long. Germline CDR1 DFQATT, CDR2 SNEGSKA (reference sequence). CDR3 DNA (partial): TGCAGTGCTAGAGAGAGCGGAAACTCTAACTATGGC. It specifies CSARESGNSNYG. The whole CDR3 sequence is CSARESGNSNYGYTF.

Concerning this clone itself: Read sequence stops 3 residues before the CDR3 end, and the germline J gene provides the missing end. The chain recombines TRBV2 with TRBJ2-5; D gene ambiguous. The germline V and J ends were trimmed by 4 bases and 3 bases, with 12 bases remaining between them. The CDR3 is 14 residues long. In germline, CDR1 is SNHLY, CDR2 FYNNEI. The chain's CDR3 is CASSAEETEETQYF. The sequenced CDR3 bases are TGTGCCAGCAGTGCGGAAGAAACAGAAGAGACC.

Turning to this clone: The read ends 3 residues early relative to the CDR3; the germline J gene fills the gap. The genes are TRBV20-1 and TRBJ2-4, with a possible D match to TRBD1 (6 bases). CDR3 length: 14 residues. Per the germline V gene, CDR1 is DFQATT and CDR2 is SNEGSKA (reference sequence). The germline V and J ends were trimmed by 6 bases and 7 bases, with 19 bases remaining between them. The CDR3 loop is CSAIGTPKGNIQYF. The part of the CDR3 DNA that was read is TGCAGTGCAATCGGGACACCTAAGGGGAACATT.

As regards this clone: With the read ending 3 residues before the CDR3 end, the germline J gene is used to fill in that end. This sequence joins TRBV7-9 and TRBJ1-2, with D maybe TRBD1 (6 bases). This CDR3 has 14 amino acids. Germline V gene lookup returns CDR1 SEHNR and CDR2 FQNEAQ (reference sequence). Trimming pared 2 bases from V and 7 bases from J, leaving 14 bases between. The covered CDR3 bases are TGTGCCAGCAGCTTACGGGAGGGGGACGGTGGC. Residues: CASSLREGDGG. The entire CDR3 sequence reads CASSLREGDGGYTF.

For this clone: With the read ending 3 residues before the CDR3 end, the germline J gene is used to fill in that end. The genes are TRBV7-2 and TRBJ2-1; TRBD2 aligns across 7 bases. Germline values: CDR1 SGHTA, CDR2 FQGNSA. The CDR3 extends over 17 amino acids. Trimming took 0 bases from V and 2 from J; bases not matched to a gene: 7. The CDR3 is CASSLAAGLDAYNEQFF. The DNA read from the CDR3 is TGTGCCAGCAGCTTAGCGGCCGGACTAGATGCCTACAATGAG.

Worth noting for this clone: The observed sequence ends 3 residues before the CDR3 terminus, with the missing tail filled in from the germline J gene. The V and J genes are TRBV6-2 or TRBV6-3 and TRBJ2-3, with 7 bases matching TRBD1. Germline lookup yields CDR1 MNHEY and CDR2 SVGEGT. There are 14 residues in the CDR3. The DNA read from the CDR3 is TGTGCCAGCAGTTACGGAGCGACAGGGCAGCCG. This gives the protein CASSYGATGQP. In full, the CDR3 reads CASSYGATGQPQYF.

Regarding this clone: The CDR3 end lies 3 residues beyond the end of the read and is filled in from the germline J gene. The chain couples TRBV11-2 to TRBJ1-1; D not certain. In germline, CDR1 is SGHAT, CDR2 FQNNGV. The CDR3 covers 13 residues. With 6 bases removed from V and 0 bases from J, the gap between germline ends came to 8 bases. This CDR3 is CASSPQVNTEAFF. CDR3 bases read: TGTGCCAGCAGTCCCCAGGTGAACACTGAA.

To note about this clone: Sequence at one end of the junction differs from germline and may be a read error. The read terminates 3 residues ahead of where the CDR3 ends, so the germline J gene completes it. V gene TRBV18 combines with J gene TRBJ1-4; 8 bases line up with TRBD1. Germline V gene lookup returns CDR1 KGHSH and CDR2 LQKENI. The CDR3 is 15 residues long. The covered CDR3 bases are TGTGCCAGTTCACCACCGCGGACAGGGAATTCACCA. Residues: CASSPPRTGNSP. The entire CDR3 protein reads CASSPPRTGNSPLFF.

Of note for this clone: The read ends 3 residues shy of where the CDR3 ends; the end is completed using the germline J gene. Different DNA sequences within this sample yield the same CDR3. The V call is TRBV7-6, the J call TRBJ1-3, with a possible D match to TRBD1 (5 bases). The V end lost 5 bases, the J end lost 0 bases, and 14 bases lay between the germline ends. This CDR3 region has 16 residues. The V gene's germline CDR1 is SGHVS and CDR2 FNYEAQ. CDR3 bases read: TGTGCCAGCAGCCAGCGGGACGCCAACTCTGGAAACACC. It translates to CASSQRDANSGNT. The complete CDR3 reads CASSQRDANSGNTIYF.

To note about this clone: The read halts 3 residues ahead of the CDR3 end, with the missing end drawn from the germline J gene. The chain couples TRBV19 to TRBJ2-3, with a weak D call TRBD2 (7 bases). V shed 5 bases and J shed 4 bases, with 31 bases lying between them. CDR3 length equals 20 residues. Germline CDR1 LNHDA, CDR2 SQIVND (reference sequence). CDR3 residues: CASSGKPAGGGARSADTQYF. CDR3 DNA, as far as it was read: TGTGCCAGTAGTGGCAAGCCCGCTGGAGGGGGGGCCCGCTCAGCAGATACG.